The 20 T cell receptor beta chains in this list originate from one sample, sequenced in a study of blood T cells in healthy people across ages. The use of a sample-barcoded 5' primer and a J-beta primer mix characterized a second PCR of roughly 6 to 11 cycles. TCRdb used MiXCR to reprocess the 5' RACE reads, holding one entry per CDR3 protein. Of 800,000 or so distinct CDR3 sequences listed, about half are singletons. The sample taken for sequencing was blood. Receptors were obtained from an older man in good health.

This clonotype was found a few times. The chain is built from TRBV30 and TRBJ2-1, with D unresolved. CDR1 is GTSNPN, CDR2 SVGIG, per germline (reference sequence). Trimming left V 3 bases short and J 10 bases short, with 10 bases between. CDR3 size: 11 residues. CDR3 nucleotides: TGTGCCTGGAGCTTAAGGGTAGAGCAGTTCTTC. Translating gives CAWSLRVEQFF. Together with reference TRBV30 and TRBJ2-1, the CDR3 gives the full variable domain: SQTIHQWPATLVQPVGSPLSLECTVEGTSNPNLYWYRQAAGRGLQLLFYSVGIGQISSEVPQNLSASRPQDRQFILSSKKLLLSDSGFYLCAWSLRVEQFFGPGTRLTVL.

The chain links TRBV9 to TRBJ2-2, with D possibly TRBD1 on 5 matching bases. Between the trimmed V and J ends, which lost 4 bases and 4 bases, there was a span of 11 bases. The V gene's germline CDR1 is SGDLS and CDR2 YYNGEE. CDR3 size: 14 residues. CDR3 nucleotides: TGTGCCAGCAGCATCTCCAGGGCCACCGGGGAGCTGTTTTTT. This translates into CASSISRATGELFF.

This clonotype was seen a few times. V and J are TRBV5-1 and TRBJ2-3, with 12 bases identical to TRBD2. Germline lookup yields CDR1 SGHRS and CDR2 YFSETQ. J was trimmed by 0 bases and V by 0 bases; bases with no gene match: 5. The CDR3 has 18 amino acids. The CDR3 DNA reads as TGCGCCAGCAGCTTGGACTTAGGGACTAGCGGGAGCACAGATACGCAGTATTTT. Residues: CASSLDLGTSGSTDTQYF.

The rearrangement uses TRBV27 and TRBJ2-7; 7 bases agree with TRBD1. V shed 3 bases and J 4 bases; nucleotides not matched to a gene: 9. The CDR3 totals 15 residues. CDR1 is MNHEY, CDR2 SMNVEV, per germline (reference sequence). DNA of the CDR3: TGTGCCAGCAGTTTCAGGTTGGCAGGGGGTTACGAGCAGTACTTC. Protein: CASSFRLAGGYEQYF.

A note on this clonotype: The junction departs from the called germline gene at one end, perhaps through a read error. The rearrangement links TRBV27 to TRBJ2-1, with a possible D match to TRBD1 (5 bases). Germline V lookup: CDR1 MNHEY, CDR2 SMNVEV (reference sequence). The CDR3 has 14 amino acids. The CDR3 nucleotides are TGTGCCAGCAATTTATTTGGCAGGGCAAATGAGCAGTTCTTC. It codes for CASNLFGRANEQFF.

This chain uses TRBV7-2 with TRBJ2-3; D is unclear. CDR3 length: 15 residues. Trimming shortened V by 5 bases and J by 1 base, and 13 bases separated the two germline ends. Germline V lookup: CDR1 SGHTA, CDR2 FQGNSA. The DNA of the CDR3 is TGTGCCAGCAGCATTAGGTTTCGACGCACAGATACGCAGTATTTT. Encoded protein: CASSIRFRRTDTQYF.

The chain has TRBV12-3 or TRBV12-4 and TRBJ1-4; weak D call: TRBD1 (5 bases). The CDR3 covers 14 residues. V lost 6 bases, J lost 7 bases, and 15 bases lay in between. The CDR3 reads CASSRDGRREKLFF. The CDR3 DNA reads as TGTGCCAGCAGCAGGGACGGGCGGCGTGAAAAACTGTTTTTT.

This chain uses TRBV20-1 with TRBJ2-4, with unresolved D. The CDR3 is 17 residues long. V was trimmed by 3 bases and J by 0 bases, leaving 18 bases between them. CDR1 is DFQATT and CDR2 is SNEGSKA in the germline V gene (reference sequence). Here the CDR3 reads CSASSVLTDVAKNIQYF. The CDR3 DNA follows: TGCAGTGCTAGTTCGGTATTGACGGATGTAGCCAAAAACATTCAGTACTTC.

The chain couples TRBV2 to TRBJ2-2; perhaps TRBD2 as D (5 bases). Germline V gene lookup returns CDR1 SNHLY and CDR2 FYNNEI. The CDR3 has 13 amino acids. V was cut by 6 bases and J by 4 bases, with 9 bases left in between. This CDR3 is CASRPTSTGELFF. In DNA, the CDR3 is TGTGCCAGCAGACCAACTAGCACCGGGGAGCTGTTTTTT.

The chain recombines TRBV14 with TRBJ2-7, with TRBD2 identical over 11 bases. The germline CDR1 and CDR2 sequences are SGHDN and FVKESK. There are 14 residues in the CDR3. V trimming: 4 bases; J trimming: 3 bases; junction bases outside the gene matches: 2. The CDR3 DNA reads TGTGCCAGCAGCCGGACTAGCGGGCACTACGAGCAGTACTTC. Translated, it gives CASSRTSGHYEQYF.

This clonotype was seen more than once but under ten times. V is TRBV4-1 and J is TRBJ2-3; TRBD2 matches at 14 bases. This CDR3 spans 18 amino acids. Germline V gives CDR1 MGHRA, CDR2 YSYEKL. With V trimmed by 3 bases and J by 6 bases, 11 bases remained unmatched. As DNA, the CDR3 is TGCGCCAGCAGCCAGGGGACTAGCGGGAGTTACAGATGGGATACGCAGTATTTT. Protein: CASSQGTSGSYRWDTQYF.

This clonotype has ten or more counts. CDR3 nucleotides: TGTGCCAGCAGCTTAAGTGCAGGGAGCTCCTACGAGCAGTACTTC. Its protein is CASSLSAGSSYEQYF. The V and J genes are TRBV7-2 and TRBJ2-7; perhaps D is TRBD1 or TRBD2 (5 bases each). From germline, CDR1 is SGHTA and CDR2 FQGNSA. The CDR3 consists of 15 residues. Trimming stripped 2 bases from V and 0 bases from J, with 11 bases between.

This clonotype was picked up many times. This rearrangement joins TRBV12-3 or TRBV12-4 to TRBJ1-6; no reliable D call. CDR3 length: 12 residues. V lost 3 bases to trimming and J lost 10 bases, with 7 bases between them. CDR3 amino acids: CASSLAHSPLHF. The CDR3 DNA reads TGTGCCAGCAGTTTGGCTCACTCACCCCTCCACTTT.

This sequence joins TRBV28 and TRBJ2-1; D unresolved. The CDR3 totals 15 residues. From germline, CDR1 is MDHEN and CDR2 SYDVKM. Trimming cost V 6 bases and J 6 bases, with 18 bases left between them. The CDR3 spells CASRTDGGPGNEQFF. The CDR3 DNA reads as TGTGCCAGCAGAACAGACGGTGGGCCGGGCAATGAGCAGTTCTTC.

A few counts support this clonotype. The chain uses TRBV2 and TRBJ1-4; D uncertain. Germline V gene lookup returns CDR1 SNHLY and CDR2 FYNNEI. The length of the CDR3 is 14 residues. Trimming shortened V by 7 bases and J by 3 bases, and 12 bases separated the two germline ends. The CDR3 region is CASNRRAANEKLFF. CDR3 nucleotide sequence: TGTGCCAGCAATCGGCGGGCGGCTAATGAAAAACTGTTTTTT.

This clonotype was observed a single time. The chain joins TRBV29-1 to TRBJ2-4, with D unresolved. The DNA end is a closer match to TRBJ2-5, so the J assignment may be wrong. This CDR3 is built from 11 residues. Germline loops: CDR1 SQVTM, CDR2 ANQGSEA. CDR3 sequence: CSGSAEETQYF. Here the CDR3 DNA reads TGCAGCGGGAGCGCCGAAGAGACCCAGTACTTC.

This clonotype appeared a few times. This rearrangement joins TRBV7-2 to TRBJ1-2; 9 nucleotides match TRBD1. The V gene end was trimmed by 5 bases and the J gene end by 7 bases; junction bases not matched to a gene: 8. CDR3 length: 14 residues. CDR1 SGHTA and CDR2 FQGNSA come from the germline V gene. The CDR3 reads CASSPLTGGSGYTF. The CDR3, as DNA: TGTGCCAGCAGCCCTTTAACAGGGGGCAGTGGCTACACCTTC.

This clonotype was found a few times. The chain carries TRBV5-1 and TRBJ2-3; D unclear. The CDR3 covers 14 residues. From germline, CDR1 is SGHRS and CDR2 YFSETQ. V lost 0 bases to trimming and J lost 4 bases, with 9 bases between them. In DNA form, the CDR3 reads TGCGCCAGCAGCTTGGCGCCAGTTTCAGATACGCAGTATTTT. Its protein is CASSLAPVSDTQYF.

V and J are TRBV3-1 and TRBJ1-4, with no clear D. V lost 2 bases, J lost 7 bases, and 5 bases lay in between. This CDR3 comprises 12 residues. Germline V CDR1 and CDR2: LGHDT, YNNKEL (reference sequence). CDR3 sequence (DNA): TGTGCCAGCAGCCAACACGGTGAAAAACTGTTTTTT. Its translation is CASSQHGEKLFF.

The J gene is TRBJ2-5, the V gene TRBV2; maybe TRBD2 (5 bases). This CDR3 has 15 amino acids. The V end was cut by 3 bases, the J end by 1 base, with 12 bases between. Germline values: CDR1 SNHLY, CDR2 FYNNEI. The CDR3 DNA is TGTGCCAGCAGTGATAGCCCCGGGGTCCAAGAGACCCAGTACTTC. It encodes CASSDSPGVQETQYF.